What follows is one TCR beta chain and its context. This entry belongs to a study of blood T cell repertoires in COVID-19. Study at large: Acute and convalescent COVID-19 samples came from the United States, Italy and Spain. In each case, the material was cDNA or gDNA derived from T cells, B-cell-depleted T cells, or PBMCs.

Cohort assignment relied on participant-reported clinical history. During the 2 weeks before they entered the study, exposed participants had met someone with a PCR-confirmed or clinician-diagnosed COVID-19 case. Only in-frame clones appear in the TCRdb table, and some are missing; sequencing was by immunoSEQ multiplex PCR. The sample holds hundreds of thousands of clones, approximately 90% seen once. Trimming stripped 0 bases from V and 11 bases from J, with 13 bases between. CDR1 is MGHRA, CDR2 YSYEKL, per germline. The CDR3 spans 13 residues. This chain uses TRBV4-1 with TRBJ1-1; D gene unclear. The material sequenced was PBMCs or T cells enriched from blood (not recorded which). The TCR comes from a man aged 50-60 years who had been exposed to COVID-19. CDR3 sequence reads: CASSQDILVAAFF. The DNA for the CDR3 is TGCGCCAGCAGCCAAGATATTTTGGTTGCGGCTTTCTTT.